Following are 27 T cell receptor beta chains from one sample sequenced in a study of blood T cell repertoires in COVID-19. TCRdb's copy holds only in-frame clones and misses some; the assay was immunoSEQ multiplex PCR. The repertoire holds a few hundred thousand clones, with approximately 90% as singletons. Sequenced input: PBMCs or T cells enriched from blood (not recorded which). These receptor sequences come from a woman younger than 45 who had recovered from COVID-19.

V gene TRBV19 combines with J gene TRBJ2-4; TRBD1 aligns across 8 bases. The CDR3 loop spans 15 amino acids. CDR1 LNHDA and CDR2 SQIVND come from the germline V gene (reference sequence). With V trimmed by 5 bases and J by 8 bases, 11 bases remained unmatched. CDR3 DNA: TGTGCCAGTAGTCTTCAAGGACAGGGAGTGTACATTCAGTACTTC. Its translation is CASSLQGQGVYIQYF. Filled out from reference TRBV19 and TRBJ2-4, the complete variable domain reads DGGITQSPKYLFRKEGQNVTLSCEQNLNHDAMYWYRQDPGQGLRLIYYSQIVNDFQKGDIAEGYSVSREKKESFPLTVTSAQKNPTAFYLCASSLQGQGVYIQYFGAGTRLSVL.

The rearrangement uses TRBV5-4 and TRBJ2-3; 7 bases agree with TRBD2. The CDR3 has 17 amino acids. The V gene's germline CDR1 is SGHNT and CDR2 YYREEE (reference sequence). Trimming removed 3 bases from V and 0 bases from J; junction bases left unmatched: 10. The CDR3 DNA reads TGTGCCAGCAGCTCCCGGCTAAGCGGGACTAGCACAGATACGCAGTATTTT. Protein: CASSSRLSGTSTDTQYF.

The rearrangement uses TRBV14 and TRBJ1-6; D is possibly TRBD1 (5 bases). V was cut by 4 bases and J by 7 bases, with 11 bases left in between. Germline V CDR1 and CDR2: SGHDN, FVKESK. The CDR3 spans 14 residues. The CDR3 region is CASSPTGVNSPLHF. DNA of the CDR3: TGTGCCAGCAGCCCCACGGGGGTGAATTCACCCCTCCACTTT. Looking up the rest from reference TRBV14 and TRBJ1-6 gives the full variable domain: EAGVTQFPSHSVIEKGQTVTLRCDPISGHDNLYWYRRVMGKEIKFLLHFVKESKQDESGMPNNRFLAERTGGTYSTLKVQPAELEDSGVYFCASSPTGVNSPLHFGNGTRLTVT.

This chain uses TRBV11-2 with TRBJ1-6; 7 nucleotides align to TRBD1. The CDR3 has 16 amino acids. Looked up from germline, CDR1 is SGHAT and CDR2 is FQNNGV. V was clipped by 0 bases and J by 5 bases; unmatched bases: 4. For the CDR3, the DNA is TGTGCCAGCAGCTTAGACAGGGGGGAAAATAATTCACCCCTCCACTTT. Encoded protein: CASSLDRGENNSPLHF.

This clone occurred once. The V and J genes are TRBV5-6 and TRBJ1-2; 8 bases align to TRBD1. Germline-derived CDR1 and CDR2 are SGHDT and YYEEEE. V gave up 5 bases and J gave up 5 bases; unmatched junction bases: 8. This CDR3 has 14 amino acids. The CDR3 spells CASSTAGGGYGYTF. In DNA, the CDR3 is TGTGCCAGCAGTACAGCAGGGGGCGGGTATGGCTACACCTTC. Full variable domain (remainder filled in from reference TRBV5-6 and TRBJ1-2): DAGVTQSPTHLIKTRGQQVTLRCSPKSGHDTVSWYQQALGQGPQFIFQYYEEEERQRGNFPDRFSGHQFPNYSSELNVNALLLGDSALYLCASSTAGGGYGYTFGSGTRLTVV.

The V gene is TRBV9, the J gene TRBJ1-2, with D maybe TRBD1 (5 bases). This CDR3 spans 14 amino acids. V was pared by 3 bases and J by 6 bases, with 15 bases between. Germline CDR1 and CDR2: SGDLS and YYNGEE. The CDR3 reads CASSGTAGWDGYTF. CDR3 sequence (DNA): TGTGCCAGCAGCGGGACCGCAGGGTGGGATGGCTACACCTTC.

The chain's CDR3 is CAWSTDRGYNEQFF. CDR3 coding DNA: TGTGCCTGGAGTACGGACAGGGGATACAATGAGCAGTTCTTC. This chain connects TRBV30 to TRBJ2-1; the match to TRBD1 covers 9 bases. The CDR3 covers 14 residues. The germline gives CDR1 GTSNPN, CDR2 SVGIG (reference sequence). With 2 bases clipped from V and 4 bases from J, the junction kept 3 bases outside the gene matches. Complete variable domain (other parts from reference TRBV30 and TRBJ2-1): SQTIHQWPATLVQPVGSPLSLECTVEGTSNPNLYWYRQAAGRGLQLLFYSVGIGQISSEVPQNLSASRPQDRQFILSSKKLLLSDSGFYLCAWSTDRGYNEQFFGPGTRLTVL.

V usage is TRBV30 and J usage is TRBJ2-1; TRBD2 is a possible D gene (7 bases). Per the germline V gene, CDR1 is GTSNPN and CDR2 is SVGIG (reference sequence). CDR3 length: 15 amino acids. V was shortened by 4 bases and J by 3 bases, with 16 bases between the two germline ends. DNA of the CDR3: TGTGCCTGGACCTTTGGTAGGGGGGGCTACAATGAGCAGTTCTTC. This sequence encodes CAWTFGRGGYNEQFF.

The gene calls are TRBV4-3 and TRBJ1-5; no reliable D call. The CDR3 sequence is 15 residues long. Germline assignment: CDR1 LGHNA and CDR2 YSLEER. The V and J ends lost 0 bases and 9 bases respectively, with 15 bases between them. This CDR3 reads CASSQDAAGKWPQHF. The CDR3 DNA reads TGCGCCAGCAGCCAAGATGCGGCGGGCAAATGGCCCCAGCATTTT.

The chain uses TRBV6-5 and TRBJ1-1; 11 bases agree with TRBD1. The CDR3 covers 14 residues. Losses at the gene ends were 11 bases for V and 4 bases for J; bases not matched to a gene: 9. Germline CDR1 is MNHEY and CDR2 is SVGAGI. The chain's CDR3 is CAAAGQGAVTEAFF. The CDR3, as DNA: TGTGCCGCGGCAGGACAGGGGGCTGTCACTGAAGCTTTCTTT.

The chain carries TRBV5-1 and TRBJ1-2; 10 bases fit TRBD1. CDR3 size: 15 residues. From germline, CDR1 is SGHRS and CDR2 YFSETQ. V dropped 2 bases and J dropped 7; count of bases not matched to a gene: 8. For the CDR3, the DNA is TGCGCCAGCAGCTTTTCCGGGACAGGGGAAGGTGGCTACACCTTC. Encoded protein: CASSFSGTGEGGYTF.

This chain joins TRBV5-1 and TRBJ2-4, with 8 bases fitting TRBD1. V shed 6 bases, J shed 8 bases, and the junction held 7 bases outside the gene matches. Germline-derived CDR1 and CDR2 are SGHRS and YFSETQ. This CDR3 region has 13 residues. The CDR3 loop reads CASKPGQGDIQYF. The CDR3 coding sequence is TGCGCCAGCAAACCCGGACAGGGCGACATTCAGTACTTC.

This clone appeared once. The chain links TRBV6-5 to TRBJ1-2; 9 bases map to TRBD1. The V gene end was trimmed by 6 bases and the J gene end by 0 bases; junction bases not matched to a gene: 2. The CDR3 totals 14 residues. Germline V CDR1 and CDR2: MNHEY, SVGAGI. This CDR3 reads CASRRTGANYGYTF. In DNA, the CDR3 is TGTGCCAGCAGGCGGACAGGGGCTAACTATGGCTACACCTTC.

The sample holds one count of this clone. The chain joins TRBV18 to TRBJ2-7; 7 bases line up with TRBD1. The V gene's germline CDR1 is KGHSH and CDR2 LQKENI. The CDR3 spans 12 residues. Trimming cost V 3 bases and J 12 bases; bases outside gene matches: 8. The CDR3 coding sequence is TGTGCCAGCTCACCGTCCTCGGGACAGCTGTACTTC. This sequence encodes CASSPSSGQLYF.

This clone was observed a few times. V usage is TRBV6-5 and J usage is TRBJ1-1; D unclear. The V and J ends lost 6 bases and 10 bases respectively, with 21 bases between them. CDR3 length: 14 amino acids. CDR1 and CDR2 (germline): MNHEY, SVGAGI. The CDR3 DNA follows: TGTGCCAGCAGACCCACACCGGGGAACGAAGTAGCTTTCTTT. This encodes CASRPTPGNEVAFF.

V gene TRBV7-2 combines with J gene TRBJ1-2; 8 nucleotides line up with TRBD1. The CDR3 runs 15 residues. After removal of 5 bases from V and 5 bases from J, the junction contained 10 bases not matched to a gene. In germline, CDR1 is SGHTA, CDR2 FQGNSA. In DNA, the CDR3 is TGTGCCAGCAGCACCACGGACAGGGCCCTGTATGGCTACACCTTC. It encodes CASSTTDRALYGYTF.

The chain links TRBV9 to TRBJ1-2; maybe TRBD1 (5 bases). Germline CDR1 reads SGDLS; CDR2 reads YYNGEE. The CDR3 spans 11 residues. Trimming left V 4 bases short and J 7 bases short, with 8 bases between. Here the CDR3 reads CASSSRVGYTF. The CDR3 nucleotides read TGTGCCAGCAGCTCCAGGGTTGGCTACACCTTC.

The chain is built from TRBV19 and TRBJ2-2, with D perhaps matching TRBD1 (5 bases). CDR3 length equals 14 residues. The V end lost 5 bases, the J end lost 6 bases, and 13 bases lay between the germline ends. CDR1 LNHDA and CDR2 SQIVND come from the germline V gene (reference sequence). In DNA form, the CDR3 reads TGTGCCAGTAGTGGACGTCAGGGCTCCGGGGAGCTGTTTTTT. Encoded protein: CASSGRQGSGELFF.

This clone was counted once. This rearrangement joins TRBV18 to TRBJ1-3; possible D gene TRBD1, 5 bases. The CDR3 has 17 amino acids. Trimming shortened V by 3 bases and J by 0 bases, and 15 bases separated the two germline ends. Per germline, CDR1 KGHSH and CDR2 LQKENI. CDR3 region: CASSPRDGRNSGNTIYF. In nucleotides, the CDR3 is TGTGCCAGCTCACCGCGGGACGGACGGAACTCTGGAAACACCATATATTTT. The full variable domain, in which reference TRBV18 and TRBJ1-3 provide the parts outside the CDR3, is NAGVMQNPRHLVRRRGQEARLRCSPMKGHSHVYWYRQLPEEGLKFMVYLQKENIIDESGMPKERFSAEFPKEGPSILRIQQVVRGDSAAYFCASSPRDGRNSGNTIYFGEGSWLTVV.

J is TRBJ1-1 and V is TRBV21-1; the table's TRBD1 call for D was not verified on the DNA. TRBV21-1 is deemed a pseudogene. The CDR3 runs to 13 residues. The CDR3 nucleotides read TGTGCCAGCAGCACAACGAAGGGGCGCGAAGCTTTCTTT. It encodes CASSTTKGREAFF.

This clone has just a few counts. The chain uses TRBV29-1 and TRBJ2-7, with TRBD1 matching 8 bases. Trimming removed 1 base from V and 3 bases from J; junction bases left unmatched: 8. Germline CDR1 reads SQVTM; CDR2 reads ANQGSEA. The CDR3 loop spans 15 amino acids. This chain's CDR3 is CSVEGSAGGGYEQYF. CDR3 DNA: TGCAGCGTTGAAGGGTCGGCAGGGGGCGGCTACGAGCAGTACTTC.

The genes are TRBV6-1 and TRBJ2-3; TRBD1 aligns across 7 bases. The junction had 3 bases not matched to a gene; V was cut back by 2 bases and J by 1 base. Looked up from germline, CDR1 is MNHNS and CDR2 is SASEGT. This CDR3 region has 15 residues. CDR3 bases: TGTGCCAGCAGTGAACGGGGACAGCGCACAGATACGCAGTATTTT. Translated: CASSERGQRTDTQYF.

This chain uses TRBV29-1 with TRBJ1-2, with TRBD1 matching over 7 bases. V lost 7 bases, J lost 9 bases, and 11 bases stayed unmatched. Germline lookup yields CDR1 SQVTM and CDR2 ANQGSEA. The CDR3 is 12 amino acids. As DNA, the CDR3 is TGCAGCGGCGGGCGACAGACAGGGAGCTACACCTTC. Amino acid sequence: CSGGRQTGSYTF. The complete variable domain, with remaining parts taken from reference TRBV29-1 and TRBJ1-2, reads SAVISQKPSRDICQRGTSLTIQCQVDSQVTMMFWYRQQPGQSLTLIATANQGSEATYESGFVIDKFPISRPNLTFSTLTVSNMSPEDSSIYLCSGGRQTGSYTFGSGTRLTVV.

V usage is TRBV11-2 and J usage is TRBJ1-1; a weak D match, TRBD1 (5 bases). V lost 5 bases and J 6 bases, leaving 10 bases between the germline ends. This CDR3 comprises 12 residues. Per germline, CDR1 SGHAT and CDR2 FQNNGV. The CDR3 protein is CASSRGWPEAFF. CDR3 nucleotide sequence: TGTGCCAGCAGCCGGGGGTGGCCTGAAGCTTTCTTT.

The chain couples TRBV18 to TRBJ1-6, with D possibly TRBD1 on 6 matching bases. V dropped 4 bases and J dropped 10 bases, with 14 bases sitting between them. This CDR3 has 14 residues. Germline values: CDR1 KGHSH, CDR2 LQKENI. CDR3 coding DNA: TGTGCCAGCTCACGGGCAGGGGCTAGATCACCCCTCCACTTT. It codes for CASSRAGARSPLHF.

This clone was counted a single time. This sequence joins TRBV5-6 and TRBJ1-2, with a weak D call TRBD1 (5 bases). The V gene's germline CDR1 is SGHDT and CDR2 YYEEEE. This CDR3 comprises 13 residues. V lost 1 base, J lost 7 bases, and 11 bases lay in between. DNA for the CDR3: TGTGCCAGCAGCTTGCGCGGGGCGGTTGGCTACACCTTC. Translating gives CASSLRGAVGYTF.

This rearrangement joins TRBV30 to TRBJ1-3, with 7 nucleotides matching TRBD1. J was trimmed by 8 bases and V by 7 bases; bases with no gene match: 26. Germline values: CDR1 GTSNPN, CDR2 SVGIG (reference sequence). This CDR3 has 18 residues. DNA for the CDR3: TGTGCCTTACAACTCTCCGGGACAGTCCTTACGGGAAGCGACACCATATATTTT. This encodes CALQLSGTVLTGSDTIYF.